A selection of T cell receptor beta chains follows, all from one sample in a study of T-cell reconstitution after alpha-beta-depleted transplantation in children. One entry per CDR3 protein, called by TCRdb with MiXCR from the PCR reads. The data hold about 360,000 distinct CDR3 sequences, with about 14% observed a single time. Sequences were derived from PBMCs, sampled from the stem cell graft. The receptor source for this set is a human donor who donated a stem cell graft to a child with Fanconi anemia. CDR3s include the opening cysteine and the closing phenylalanine or tryptophan. The order of the fields is D gene, J gene, CDR3 length, V gene, clone size, CDR3 DNA, CDR3 protein. A D gene is named only where the DNA matches it firmly. Clone size is stated in some rows and not others, as once, few, many or a class when expanded.

TRBD1 TRBJ1-1 14 TRBV5-1 . TGCGCCAGCAGAACCGACCCTGGACAGGGGGAAGCTTTCTTT CASRTDPGQGEAFF
. TRBJ1-5 13 TRBV6-1 . TGTGCCAGCATAAACAGCTTTAATCAGCCCCAGCATTTT CASINSFNQPQHF
TRBD2 TRBJ2-3 19 TRBV4-1 few TGCGCCAGCAGCCAAGATGATCTTTGGGATAGCGGGGGGCTAGATACGCAGTATTTT CASSQDDLWDSGGLDTQYF
. TRBJ1-1 13 TRBV29-1 many TGCAGCGTTGATTCCCAGGGCCGGGCTGAAGCTTTCTTT CSVDSQGRAEAFF
. TRBJ1-1 13 TRBV5-1 few TGCGCCAGCAGCCCATCATGGAACACTGAAGCTTTCTTT CASSPSWNTEAFF
. TRBJ2-5 12 TRBV5-1 many TGCGCCAGCAGCTTGGTAGGTGAGACCCAGTACTTC CASSLVGETQYF
TRBD2 TRBJ2-1 15 TRBV5-1 many TGCGCCAGCAGCCTCACTAGCGGGGGGCACACCCAGCAGTTCTTC CASSLTSGGHTQQFF
TRBD2 TRBJ2-3 14 TRBV5-1 . TGCGCCAGCAGCTATAGCGGGGGAGGAGATACGCAGTATTTT CASSYSGGGDTQYF
. TRBJ1-1 16 TRBV5-6 . TGTGCCAGCAGCTGGGGAAGTGGGGCCTCGAACACTGAAGCTTTCTTT CASSWGSGASNTEAFF
. TRBJ1-4 16 TRBV6-2/TRBV6-3 few TGTGCCAGCAGCTCCCCCAGGACTGCAACTAATGAAAAACTGTTTTTT CASSSPRTATNEKLFF
TRBD1 TRBJ1-6 15 TRBV6-2/TRBV6-3 . TGTGCCAGCAGTCTCCGGACAGGCAATAATTCACCCCTCCACTTT CASSLRTGNNSPLHF
TRBD2 TRBJ2-3 17 TRBV29-1 . TGCAGCGTTGAAGATCTCTTCGGGCGGGAGACCACAGATACGCAGTATTTT CSVEDLFGRETTDTQYF
TRBD1 TRBJ1-1 14 TRBV6-5 many TGTGCCAGCAGTTACCTAGGGACAGGGGGAGAAGCTTTCTTT CASSYLGTGGEAFF
. TRBJ1-6 16 TRBV20-1 many TGCAGTGCTAGAGATCGGCGGGCATCGAAGAATTCACCCCTCCACTTT CSARDRRASKNSPLHF
. TRBJ2-7 13 TRBV20-1 . TGCAGTGCTAGGGGTCTGGAGGGTTACGAGCAGTACTTC CSARGLEGYEQYF
. TRBJ1-4 15 TRBV4-3 . TGCGCCAGCAGCCCGGGACCGGCCCAAAGTGAAAAACTGTTTTTT CASSPGPAQSEKLFF
. TRBJ1-1 14 TRBV3-1 . TGTGCCAGCAGCCCGTTAATCGAGAACACTGAAGCTTTCTTT CASSPLIENTEAFF
. TRBJ2-3 15 TRBV20-1 . TGCAGTGCCAGCGACGTGGGGCCTAGCACAGATACGCAGTATTTT CSASDVGPSTDTQYF
. TRBJ1-1 17 TRBV11-2 many TGTGCCAGCAGCTTAGACGGTTCCGGGGGAGTTGGCACTGAAGCTTTCTTT CASSLDGSGGVGTEAFF
TRBD1 TRBJ1-1 14 TRBV12-3/TRBV12-4 . TGTGCCAGCACCGTAGGGGACAGGGGAAGGGTAGCTTTCTTT CASTVGDRGRVAFF
TRBD1 TRBJ1-2 15 TRBV7-9 few TGTGCCAGCAGCTTAGCGCCAGGGGGAGGCTATGGCTACACCTTC CASSLAPGGGYGYTF
TRBD1 TRBJ2-3 13 TRBV30 . TGTGCCTGGAGTGAACTGACAGGGGGAACGCAGTATTTT CAWSELTGGTQYF
TRBD2 TRBJ2-1 17 TRBV5-1 few TGCGCCAGCAGCGGGACTAGCGGGGGGGCCGGGGCGAGTGAGCAGTTCTTC CASSGTSGGAGASEQFF
TRBD2 TRBJ2-7 15 TRBV5-1 few TGCGCCAGCAGTCAAGGGACTAGCGGGGACTACGAGCAGTACTTC CASSQGTSGDYEQYF
. TRBJ1-6 11 TRBV30 . TGTGCCTGGGCAACGAGCTCACCCCTCCACTTT CAWATSSPLHF
TRBD1 TRBJ2-2 17 TRBV6-1 many TGTGCCAGCAGAGAGATCGGGACAGGGGATTGGACCGGGGAGCTGTTTTTT CASREIGTGDWTGELFF
. TRBJ1-5 14 TRBV5-6 many TGTGCCAGCAGCTTGGGTTTGTTCAATCAGCCCCAGCATTTT CASSLGLFNQPQHF
. TRBJ2-1 14 TRBV6-2/TRBV6-3 . TGTGCCAGCAGTTACGTGGGAGGTGATACTGAGCAGTTCTTC CASSYVGGDTEQFF
. TRBJ1-5 15 TRBV7-2 few TGTGCCAGCAGCTTAGGAGATGAACTGGCGTGGCCCCAGCATTTT CASSLGDELAWPQHF
TRBD2 TRBJ2-2 17 TRBV18 . TGTGCCAGCTCACGACTAGCGGGGACCTCGAACACCGGGGAGCTGTTTTTT CASSRLAGTSNTGELFF
. TRBJ2-1 18 TRBV4-2 many TGTGCCAGCAGCCAAGCGGGTGCGGGGGCGAGCTCCTACAATGAGCAGTTCTTC CASSQAGAGASSYNEQFF
. TRBJ2-1 14 TRBV11-1 . TGTGCCAGCAGCTTAAGCGGGTCTAGGGGTGAGCAGTTCTTC CASSLSGSRGEQFF
. TRBJ1-2 16 TRBV14 few TGTGCCAGCAGCCAAAATTTTGGGAAACAGAACTATGGCTACACCTTC CASSQNFGKQNYGYTF
TRBD1 TRBJ1-1 13 TRBV19 . TGTGCCACTGGGGGACAGGGGGTAACTGAAGCTTTCTTT CATGGQGVTEAFF
. TRBJ2-7 14 TRBV6-1 few TGTGCCAGCAGCCTCCGGGACCATACCTACGAGCAGTACTTC CASSLRDHTYEQYF
. TRBJ1-1 15 TRBV12-3/TRBV12-4 many TGTGCCAGCAGGGGTGACGGAGCCGGGGACACTGAAGCTTTCTTT CASRGDGAGDTEAFF
. TRBJ2-3 15 TRBV9 many TGTGCCAGCAGCACCGCCCTTCTCTCGTCAGATACGCAGTATTTT CASSTALLSSDTQYF
. TRBJ2-6 16 TRBV5-1 few TGCGCCAGCAGCCCACTGCAGGCAACTGGGGCCAACGTCCTGACTTTC CASSPLQATGANVLTF
TRBD2 TRBJ2-1 16 TRBV4-3 few TGCGCCAGCAGCCAAGCTAGCGGGAACTCCTACAATGAGCAGTTCTTC CASSQASGNSYNEQFF
. TRBJ1-3 15 TRBV7-9 few TGTGCCAGCAGTTACCTAGGCGGGCAGGGAAACACCATATATTTT CASSYLGGQGNTIYF
. TRBJ2-7 14 TRBV3-1 many TGTGCCAGCAGCCAAGACCTAGACTCCTACGAGCAGTACTTC CASSQDLDSYEQYF
TRBD2 TRBJ2-2 15 TRBV9 many TGTGCCAGCAGCAGACCGGGGGGGGACACCGGGGAGCTGTTTTTT CASSRPGGDTGELFF
. TRBJ2-5 14 TRBV28 . TGTGCCAGCAACCCTCTGGGGGCACAAGAGACCCAGTACTTC CASNPLGAQETQYF
. TRBJ1-2 14 TRBV5-1 . TGCGCCAGCAGTTTCGAGGGGGAGAACTATGGCTACACCTTC CASSFEGENYGYTF
. TRBJ2-2 14 TRBV2 . TGTGCCAGCCAGAGGTCCGCGAACACCGGGGAGCTGTTTTTT CASQRSANTGELFF
. TRBJ1-3 16 TRBV18 few TGTGCCAGCTCACCCCGGACGGACAACTCTGGAAACACCATATATTTT CASSPRTDNSGNTIYF
TRBD2 TRBJ2-3 15 TRBV7-9 many TGTGCCAGCAGCTTAGGCTCTAGCGGGTCGAATACGCAGTATTTT CASSLGSSGSNTQYF
. TRBJ1-5 14 TRBV20-1 . TGCAGTGCCCCCAGACAGGACCACAATCAGCCCCAGCATTTT CSAPRQDHNQPQHF
. TRBJ2-3 15 TRBV4-3 . TGCGCCAGCAGCCAAGACACTTGGAGCACAGATACGCAGTATTTT CASSQDTWSTDTQYF
. TRBJ1-2 17 TRBV7-9 . TGTGCCAGCAGCTTAGCCGCGGCCCTAACGACGGACTATGGCTACACCTTC CASSLAAALTTDYGYTF
. TRBJ2-7 14 TRBV28 many TGTGCCAGCAGTTTCCCGGGTTCGCTGGACGAGCAGTACTTC CASSFPGSLDEQYF
. TRBJ2-1 12 TRBV5-6 few TGTGCCAGCAGCACCACGGGTGGGAAGAAGTTCTTC CASSTTGGKKFF
. TRBJ2-1 15 TRBV6-1 . TGTGCCAGCAGTCAGGACTTTTCCTCCTACAATGAGCAGTTCTTC CASSQDFSSYNEQFF
. TRBJ1-2 14 TRBV9 many TGTGCCAGCAATCTTGGTACGACCCTCGGGGGCTACACCTTC CASNLGTTLGGYTF
. TRBJ2-3 12 TRBV12-3/TRBV12-4 few TGTGCCAGCAGTTTATGGATTGATACGCAGTATTTT CASSLWIDTQYF
. TRBJ1-5 16 TRBV12-3/TRBV12-4 few TGTGCCAGCAGTTTACGGGGGGCAGGGAGCAATCAGCCCCAGCATTTT CASSLRGAGSNQPQHF
. TRBJ1-1 18 TRBV5-1 . TGCGCCAGCAGCTTGGAGACTACAATCGGGCGACGGAACACTGAAGCTTTCTTT CASSLETTIGRRNTEAFF